This TCR beta chain is from a study of PD-L1 blockade in urothelial cancer (dated 2017 in TCRdb). With regard to the full study: All patients started therapy at some point between 2014 and 2016 and received atezolizumab 1,200 mg intravenously every 3 weeks. About nine tenths of the roughly 29 patients were males with bladder-origin urothelial cancer, and about 60% of the roughly 30 reported a prior smoking history. Patients had an ECOG performance status of 0 or 1 and had received between 0 and 3 prior chemotherapy regimens. Blood samples were analyzed 3 weeks after the start of treatment (second dose) and 6 weeks after the start of treatment. A median of roughly 140,000 T cells and 80,000 to 100,000 unique TCRs was obtained from blood samples, and a median clonality of roughly 0.074 was observed. Somatic, immune and clinical correlates of response to PD-L1 blockade with atezolizumab in urothelial cancer were the focus of an exploratory multi-omic analysis. Pretreatment tumor samples and matched peripheral blood, collected serially before and after atezolizumab treatment, underwent TCR sequencing. Progression-free survival longer than 6 months counted as durable clinical benefit, and TCR features were additionally tested against both progression-free and overall survival. Whole exome sequencing and RNA sequencing of pretreatment tumors were performed alongside TCR sequencing in the same patients. Durable clinical benefit was achieved by nine patients and was not achieved by 20 patients. Pretreatment blood TCR-seq was available for under 35 patients, at least one posttreatment blood collection was obtained for 24 patients, and tumor TCR-seq was available for 24 patients. Paper-wide results and their limitations: Because the sample size was small (n ≈ 30) and many of the analyses were exploratory, the results are meant to be hypothesis-generating. At 3 weeks after the start of treatment, tumor-associated TCR clones in peripheral blood had expanded more in patients with durable benefit (n ≈ 24, p = 0.022). Improved progression-free and overall survival was found to be associated with pretreatment peripheral blood TCR clonality below the median.

Concerning this clone: What this receptor recognizes is not known. Base quality data are lacking; no much larger clone is found one base away.

V loses 0 bases, J loses 7 bases, and the germline ends lie 13 bases apart. Reading the germline V gene gives CDR1 SGHDT and CDR2 YYEEEE. The CDR3 measures 14 amino acids from cysteine to phenylalanine. The sequence is cut down to CDR3 DNA, 42 bases in frame from base 1. Read against the paper, the sample's time point label means: pretreatment peripheral blood. The cohort comprised fewer than 35 patients with locally advanced or metastatic urothelial carcinoma treated at Memorial Sloan Kettering on a trial protocol. Peripheral blood mononuclear cells were collected pretreatment and during treatment, at between 1 and 8 total time points per patient. The Qiagen DNeasy Blood extraction kit was used to purify genomic DNA from total PBMCs and tumor samples. PBMCs were collected pretreatment and during treatment, and were isolated and stored as previously described. Each PCR received spiked-in synthetic TCR analog templates so that absolute template abundance could be estimated from read counts. The immunoSEQ assay was used to amplify TCRbeta CDR3 regions from genomic DNA with bias-controlled V and J gene primers. Sequencing of rearranged TCRbeta segments was done at approximately 20X coverage. The paper's data handling went like this. Clustering was used to correct sequencing errors, and CDR3s were annotated against IMGT to assign V, D and J genes. Downstream analyses used only productive TCRbeta rearrangements and left out out-of-frame or stop-codon sequences. Clonality was calculated as one minus the Shannon entropy normalized by the log of the number of unique productive sequences. Fisher's exact test with Benjamini-Hochberg correction, using a cutoff of adjusted p below 0.01, was how clones that differed between time points or between blood and tumor were identified. TCRdb stores this immuneACCESS table with in-frame sequences only. Part of the clones is absent; in the studies checked, under half of the shortfall reflects unresolved V genes, and no reason is known for the rest. V, J and clone size are taken as reported in that table, and D and trimming were inferred from the DNA itself. The sample table shows approximately 88,000 clones, and 84% are seen once. The ten biggest clones cover over 2% of the sample.

The receptor was isolated from a man aged 55 to 69 with urothelial cancer. The receptor chain draws on TRBV5-6 and TRBJ1-2, and TRBD1 may be the D gene, going by 6 matching bases. The starting material was PBMCs, obtained around atezolizumab (anti-PD-L1) treatment. The sequenced DNA: TGTGCCAGCAGCTTGGAAATGGGGGCCTCTGGCTACACCTTC. This gives the protein CASSLEMGASGYTF.